The rows below give T cell receptor beta chains drawn from one sample of a study of tumor-infiltrating lymphocytes in primary liver carcinoma. Using its own MiXCR run on the multiplex PCR reads, TCRdb lists one record per CDR3 protein. Of approximately 330,000 distinct CDR3 sequences in the sample, 65% were seen once. Sequences were obtained from peripheral blood. The receptors were sampled from a man aged 35-49 years with primary liver carcinoma and hepatitis B virus infection. The CDR3 runs from the conserved cysteine through the conserved F or W. A D gene is named only where the DNA matches it firmly. The listing skips clone size in some rows; elsewhere it reads once, few, many or a size class.

TRBV20-1	.	12	TRBJ2-7	.	TGCAGTGCTAGAGTCGGAACCCGGGAGCAGTACTTC	CSARVGTREQYF
TRBV5-1	.	15	TRBJ2-5	TRBD1	TGCGCCAGCAGCTTGGGACAGGGGGGTCGAGAGACCCAGTACTTC	CASSLGQGGRETQYF
TRBV4-2	.	13	TRBJ1-1	.	TGTGCCAGCAGCCAAGATATGCACACCGAAGCTTTCTTT	CASSQDMHTEAFF
TRBV28	few	15	TRBJ2-5	.	TGTGCCAGCAGTCCCCCCAAGTCGAGCCAAGAGACCCAGTACTTC	CASSPPKSSQETQYF
TRBV5-6	.	15	TRBJ1-2	.	TGTGCCAGGAGCTTGGTCCCAGAGTCTAACTATGGCTACACCTTC	CARSLVPESNYGYTF
TRBV11-2	.	19	TRBJ1-1	.	TGTGCCAGCAGCTTAGCCCGACATGGATTCGTCGGTTATTACACTGAAGCTTTCTTT	CASSLARHGFVGYYTEAFF
TRBV5-1	.	14	TRBJ1-1	TRBD1	TGCGCCAGCAGCCAACGGACAGGGGACACTGAAGCTTTCTTT	CASSQRTGDTEAFF
TRBV4-2	many	15	TRBJ2-1	TRBD2	TGTGCCAGCAGCCAAGGGAGCGGGAGGGACAATGAGCAGTTCTTC	CASSQGSGRDNEQFF
TRBV6-1	.	19	TRBJ1-4	TRBD1	TGTGCCAGCAGTGAACGGATCGGGACAGGGGGCTGGAGTGATGAAAACCTGTTTTTT	CASSERIGTGGWSDENLFF
TRBV5-5	once	16	TRBJ1-4	.	TGTGCCAGCAGCTCCGGAGTGGGCAGGGTCGGGGAAAAACTGTTTTTT	CASSSGVGRVGEKLFF
TRBV12-3/TRBV12-4	.	16	TRBJ2-2	.	TGTACCAGCAGTCCCGGACTGAGACGGGTCACCGGGGAGCTGTTTTTT	CTSSPGLRRVTGELFF
TRBV10-3	.	17	TRBJ1-3	.	TGTGCCATCAGTGAGTCGGTTTCAGGGGTTAGTGGAAACACCGTATATTTT	CAISESVSGVSGNTVYF
TRBV7-9	.	13	TRBJ2-1	.	TGTGCCAGCAGCTCACAGGGCTTCAATGAGCAGTTCTTC	CASSSQGFNEQFF
TRBV6-5	few	13	TRBJ2-1	TRBD2	TGTGCCAGCAGTAGACTAGCCTCCAATGAGCAGTTCTTC	CASSRLASNEQFF
TRBV11-2	.	15	TRBJ1-6	.	TGTGCCAGCAGCTTAGCAGGGGTAAATAATTCGCCCCTCCACTTT	CASSLAGVNNSPLHF
TRBV12-3/TRBV12-4	many	14	TRBJ2-1	TRBD1	TGTGCCAGCAGTCTAGGACAGGGGCACAATGAGCAGTTCTTC	CASSLGQGHNEQFF
TRBV13	once	18	TRBJ2-1	TRBD2	TGTGCCAGCAGCTTAGGCCGTGGGGCGGGAGGAGGGTACAATGAGCAGTTCTTC	CASSLGRGAGGGYNEQFF
TRBV12-3/TRBV12-4	many	14	TRBJ2-3	TRBD1	TGTGCCAGCAGTTTAGGGGCGGGACAGGGGAGGCAGTATTTT	CASSLGAGQGRQYF
TRBV4-3	.	14	TRBJ2-1	TRBD2	TGCGCCAGCAGCCCCCGGGAGGGCGGCGGTGAGCAGTTCTTC	CASSPREGGGEQFF
TRBV5-5	.	14	TRBJ2-7	.	TGTGCCAGCAGCTTGGAACAGGTAACCTCCGAGCAGTACTTC	CASSLEQVTSEQYF
TRBV11-2	.	12	TRBJ1-2	.	TGTGCCAGCAGTCAGGAGGACCATGGCTACACCTTC	CASSQEDHGYTF
TRBV30	.	15	TRBJ1-1	.	TGTGCCTGGAGTCCTCCCGGGGACGGCAACACTGAAGCTTTCTTT	CAWSPPGDGNTEAFF
TRBV28	.	16	TRBJ2-2	.	TGTGCCAGCACCAAATTCTGGGACTTTATGACCGGGGAGCTGTTTTTT	CASTKFWDFMTGELFF
TRBV12-3/TRBV12-4	.	13	TRBJ2-1	TRBD1	TGTGTCAGCGGGGACAGGGGCTACAATGGGCAGTTCTTC	CVSGDRGYNGQFF
TRBV5-4	many	13	TRBJ1-2	.	TGTGCCAGCAGCTTGATCCAGGACTATGGCTACACCTTC	CASSLIQDYGYTF
TRBV10-1	.	13	TRBJ2-6	.	TGCGCCAGCAGTGAAGCTGGGGCCAACGACCTGACTTTC	CASSEAGANDLTF
TRBV7-9	.	12	TRBJ1-4	.	TGTGTCAGTGAAGGACAGTCTGAAAAACTGTTTTTT	CVSEGQSEKLFF
TRBV11-2	.	13	TRBJ2-3	TRBD2	TGTGCCAACTCTAGCGGAAACACAGATACGCAGTATTTT	CANSSGNTDTQYF
TRBV11-1	.	12	TRBJ2-7	TRBD2	TGTGCCAGGAGCACGACTAGCGGGAGGCCATACTTC	CARSTTSGRPYF
TRBV25-1	.	15	TRBJ2-7	.	TGTGCCAGCAGTGAAGGCCGGACATGGTCCTACGAGCAGTACTTC	CASSEGRTWSYEQYF
TRBV11-1	many	15	TRBJ2-7	.	TGTGCCAGCAGCTTAATGTGGGCAGGGGATCACGAGCAGTACTTC	CASSLMWAGDHEQYF
TRBV6-2/TRBV6-3	.	13	TRBJ2-7	TRBD2	TGTGCCAGCAGTTGGACTAGCCGGTTCGAGCAGTACTTC	CASSWTSRFEQYF
TRBV7-2	.	13	TRBJ2-7	.	TGTGCCAGCAGCCTACATGGGTCCTACGAGCAGTACTTC	CASSLHGSYEQYF
TRBV28	few	13	TRBJ2-7	.	TGTGCCAGTATACGGGACACGGCCTACGAGCAGTACTTC	CASIRDTAYEQYF
TRBV5-6	.	16	TRBJ2-1	TRBD2	TGTGCCAGAAGCTTGACTAGCGGGGGCCCCTACAATGAGCAGTTCTTC	CARSLTSGGPYNEQFF